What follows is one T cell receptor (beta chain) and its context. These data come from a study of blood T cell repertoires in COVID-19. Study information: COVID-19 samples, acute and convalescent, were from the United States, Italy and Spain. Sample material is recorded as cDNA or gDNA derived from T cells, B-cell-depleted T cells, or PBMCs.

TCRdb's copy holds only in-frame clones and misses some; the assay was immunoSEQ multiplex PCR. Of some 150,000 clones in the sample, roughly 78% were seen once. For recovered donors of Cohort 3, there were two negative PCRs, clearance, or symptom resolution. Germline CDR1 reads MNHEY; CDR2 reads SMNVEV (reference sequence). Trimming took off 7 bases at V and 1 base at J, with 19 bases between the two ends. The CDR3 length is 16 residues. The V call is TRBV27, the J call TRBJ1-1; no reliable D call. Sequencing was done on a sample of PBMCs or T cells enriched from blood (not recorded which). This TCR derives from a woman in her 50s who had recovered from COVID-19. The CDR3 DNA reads TGTGCCAGCACCCCTCCGGGAGGGCTGGAGAACACTGAAGCTTTCTTT. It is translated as CASTPPGGLENTEAFF.